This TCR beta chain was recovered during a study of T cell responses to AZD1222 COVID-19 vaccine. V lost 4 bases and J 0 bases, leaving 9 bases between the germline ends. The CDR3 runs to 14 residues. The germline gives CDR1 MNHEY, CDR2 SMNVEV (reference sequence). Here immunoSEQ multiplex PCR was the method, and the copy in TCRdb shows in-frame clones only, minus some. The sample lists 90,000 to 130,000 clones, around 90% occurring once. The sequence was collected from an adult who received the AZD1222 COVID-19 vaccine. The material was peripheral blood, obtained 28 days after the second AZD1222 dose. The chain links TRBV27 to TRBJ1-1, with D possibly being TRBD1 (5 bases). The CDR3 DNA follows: TGTGCCAGCAGTTCCACGACAGTGAACACTGAAGCTTTCTTT. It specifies CASSSTTVNTEAFF.